Following are 26 T cell receptor beta chains from one sample sequenced in a study of T cell responses to AZD1222 COVID-19 vaccine. Measured with immunoSEQ multiplex PCR; TCRdb has only the in-frame clones, and not every one. Of 95,000 to 150,000 clones in the sample, 70% to 90% are singletons; the top ten hold approximately 5%. Sample: peripheral blood, taken on day 0 of AZD1222 vaccination. The origin of the receptors is an adult in good health.

The chain carries TRBV4-1 and TRBJ2-2, with TRBD1 identical over 9 bases. J was trimmed by 5 bases and V by 3 bases; bases with no gene match: 10. The CDR3 runs 17 residues. Germline values: CDR1 MGHRA, CDR2 YSYEKL. CDR3 DNA: TGCGCCAGCAGCCAGGTTAAACCGGGACAGGGTACCGGGGAGCTGTTTTTT. Encoded protein: CASSQVKPGQGTGELFF.

This clone came up once. The chain combines TRBV4-2 with TRBJ1-4, with unresolved D. CDR1 is LGHNA, CDR2 YNFKEQ, per germline. The CDR3 runs to 15 residues. The ends were cut back, 4 bases at V and 5 bases at J, with 14 bases in the middle. CDR3 protein: CASSPSGTGNEKLFF. The CDR3 nucleotides are TGTGCCAGCAGCCCGTCCGGCACGGGGAATGAAAAACTGTTTTTT.

This chain connects TRBV20-1 to TRBJ2-5; 8 bases fit TRBD2. The CDR3 is made up of 15 amino acids. CDR1 is DFQATT and CDR2 is SNEGSKA in the germline V gene (reference sequence). V lost 3 bases and J lost 1; bases outside the gene matches: 7. CDR3 in DNA: TGCAGTGCTAGTTGGCAGCGGGGGCTCCAAGAGACCCAGTACTTC. Its translation: CSASWQRGLQETQYF.

For the CDR3, the DNA is TGTGCCAGCTCACCAGCCCTCACAGATACGCAGTATTTT. It specifies CASSPALTDTQYF. The chain combines TRBV18 with TRBJ2-3; no clear D gene. CDR1 is KGHSH, CDR2 LQKENI, per germline. This CDR3 is built from 13 residues. V was trimmed by 2 bases and J by 2 bases, leaving 5 bases between them.

In its sample, this clone was seen once. This chain uses TRBV10-3 with TRBJ1-6; 8 bases agree with TRBD1. The CDR3 extends over 13 amino acids. Germline V lookup: CDR1 ENHRY, CDR2 SYGVKD. The J segment lost 5 bases and the V segment lost 6 bases, leaving 0 bases of the junction unmatched. The CDR3 loop reads CAIRDRDNSPLHF. Here the CDR3 DNA reads TGTGCCATCAGGGACAGGGATAATTCACCCCTCCACTTT.

The rearrangement uses TRBV6-2 or TRBV6-3 and TRBJ2-5; D is uncertain. The CDR3 extends over 14 amino acids. Germline V gene data show CDR1 as MNHEY and CDR2 as SVGEGT. Trimming pared 0 bases from V and 1 base from J, leaving 6 bases between. The CDR3: CASSYSGGQETQYF. CDR3 nucleotide sequence: TGTGCCAGCAGTTACTCTGGTGGCCAAGAGACCCAGTACTTC.

The CDR3 is CASSCDPDSSGNTIYF. CDR3 sequence (DNA): TGTGCCAGCAGCTGTGACCCGGACAGCTCTGGAAACACCATATATTTT. V gene TRBV21-1 combines with J gene TRBJ1-3; whether TRBD1, the table's D call, matches the DNA was not checked. TRBV21-1 is a recognized pseudogene. This CDR3 region has 16 residues.

The chain combines TRBV5-1 with TRBJ1-3; 10 bases are shared with TRBD1. J lost 11 bases, V lost 0 bases, and 11 bases had no gene match. Germline V gene sequence: CDR1 SGHRS, CDR2 YFSETQ. The CDR3 is 16 residues long. CDR3 bases: TGCGCCAGCAGCTTGGAGGGGCCGGGACAGGGGATTCCCATATATTTT. Protein: CASSLEGPGQGIPIYF.

J is TRBJ1-6 and V is TRBV6-5; D not certain. Germline-derived CDR1 and CDR2 are MNHEY and SVGAGI. The CDR3 extends over 14 amino acids. The V and J ends lost 6 bases and 2 bases respectively, with 8 bases between them. The CDR3 sequence is CASSAGPYNSPLHF. The CDR3 bases are TGTGCCAGCAGCGCGGGCCCCTATAATTCACCCCTCCACTTT.

This chain connects TRBV28 to TRBJ2-5; TRBD1 matches 9 bases. The CDR3 extends over 16 amino acids. The germline CDR1 and CDR2 sequences are MDHEN and SYDVKM. Trimming cost V 6 bases and J 2 bases; bases outside gene matches: 10. The CDR3 protein is CASRDRDRVSQETQYF. In DNA form, the CDR3 reads TGTGCCAGCAGGGATAGGGACAGGGTTTCTCAAGAGACCCAGTACTTC.

The chain is built from TRBV5-6 and TRBJ2-1; unclear D gene. V lost 6 bases to trimming and J lost 8 bases, with 9 bases between them. The CDR3 loop spans 11 amino acids. The germline V gene encodes CDR1 SGHDT and CDR2 YYEEEE. CDR3 coding DNA: TGTGCCAGCACCACGGTAGATGAGCAGTTCTTC. Translation: CASTTVDEQFF.

The chain uses TRBV7-2 and TRBJ2-3; weak D call: TRBD2 (6 bases). The CDR3 length is 16 residues. The germline V gene encodes CDR1 SGHTA and CDR2 FQGNSA. Trimming took 5 bases from V and 3 from J, leaving 18 bases between them. CDR3 residues: CASSPRAGLPTDTQYF. The CDR3 nucleotides read TGTGCCAGCAGCCCTAGGGCGGGGCTACCGACAGATACGCAGTATTTT.

The gene calls are TRBV10-3 and TRBJ2-7; 10 bases align to TRBD1. Unmatched junction bases numbered 4, after V lost 6 bases and J lost 2 bases. CDR1 and CDR2 from the germline V gene are ENHRY and SYGVKD. This CDR3 has 14 residues. In DNA form, the CDR3 reads TGTGCCATCAGGACCGGGACAGGGGCCTACGAGCAGTACTTC. Translated: CAIRTGTGAYEQYF.

This chain links TRBV5-4 with TRBJ2-7, with D perhaps assigned TRBD1 or TRBD2 (6 bases each). Trimming shortened V by 3 bases and J by 0 bases, and 10 bases separated the two germline ends. Germline V CDR1 and CDR2: SGHNT, YYREEE (reference sequence). This CDR3 is built from 14 residues. DNA for the CDR3: TGTGCCAGCAGCTGGGGGGACATCTCCTACGAGCAGTACTTC. It yields the protein CASSWGDISYEQYF.

The rearrangement joins TRBV21-1 to TRBJ1-5. TRBV21-1 represents a pseudogene. There are 14 residues in the CDR3. The CDR3 coding sequence is TGTGCCAGTTTCTTTAGGGAGAGCAATCAGCCCCAGCATTTT. It encodes CASFFRESNQPQHF.

The chain is built from TRBV5-6 and TRBJ1-2; no clear D. V was pared by 4 bases and J by 0 bases, with 13 bases between. Germline values: CDR1 SGHDT, CDR2 YYEEEE. CDR3 size: 15 residues. CDR3: CASSPVRITNYGYTF. CDR3 nucleotide sequence: TGTGCCAGCAGCCCGGTCAGGATTACTAACTATGGCTACACCTTC.

The V and J genes are TRBV5-1 and TRBJ1-3; no clear D gene. Per germline, CDR1 SGHRS and CDR2 YFSETQ. Trimming left V 4 bases short and J 0 bases short, with 11 bases between. CDR3 length: 15 amino acids. In DNA, the CDR3 is TGCGCCAGCAGCCCCGACTCTAGCTCTGGAAACACCATATATTTT. Encoded protein: CASSPDSSSGNTIYF.

This rearrangement joins TRBV5-6 to TRBJ1-4, with D tentatively TRBD1 (5 bases). Per germline, CDR1 SGHDT and CDR2 YYEEEE. The V and J ends lost 0 bases and 0 bases respectively, with 9 bases between them. This CDR3 is built from 16 residues. CDR3 in amino acids: CASSLAGTPTNEKLFF. CDR3 DNA: TGTGCCAGCAGCTTGGCTGGGACTCCAACTAATGAAAAACTGTTTTTT.

This sequence joins TRBV5-4 and TRBJ2-1; 7 bases align to TRBD1. Unmatched junction bases numbered 4, after V lost 0 bases and J lost 4 bases. The length of the CDR3 is 15 residues. Germline-derived CDR1 and CDR2 are SGHNT and YYREEE (reference sequence). In DNA form, the CDR3 reads TGTGCCAGCAGCTTGGAACAGGGGCGGTACAATGAGCAGTTCTTC. It encodes CASSLEQGRYNEQFF. Supplemented by reference TRBV5-4 and TRBJ2-1, the full variable domain reads ETGVTQSPTHLIKTRGQQVTLRCSSQSGHNTVSWYQQALGQGPQFIFQYYREEENGRGNFPPRFSGLQFPNYSSELNVNALELDDSALYLCASSLEQGRYNEQFFGPGTRLTVL.

The rearrangement links TRBV21-1 to TRBJ1-2; TRBD1, as called in the table, went unchecked against the DNA. TRBV21-1 constitutes a pseudogene. The length of the CDR3 is 17 residues. The DNA of the CDR3 is TGTGCCAGCAGCACGGGACAGTCTCTCCCGAGGGACTATGGCTACACCTTC. Translated: CASSTGQSLPRDYGYTF.

This chain links TRBV30 with TRBJ1-1; no clear D gene. From germline, CDR1 is GTSNPN and CDR2 SVGIG (reference sequence). This CDR3 comprises 13 residues. With 0 bases removed from V and 0 bases from J, the gap between germline ends came to 5 bases. The CDR3 bases are TGTGCCTGGAGTGTACGTATGAACACTGAAGCTTTCTTT. Protein product: CAWSVRMNTEAFF.

The chain carries TRBV12-2 and TRBJ2-5; the D segment call TRBD1 is taken from the table without a DNA check. TRBV12-2 counts as a pseudogene. This CDR3 has 19 amino acids. The CDR3 is CASRLEGPVGAQYQETQYF. As DNA, the CDR3 is TGTGCAAGTCGCTTAGAAGGCCCGGTGGGGGCTCAGTACCAAGAGACCCAGTACTTC.

CDR3 nucleotides: TGTGCCAGCCAGAGTTGGGACACCTATCAGCCCCAGCATTTT. This translates into CASQSWDTYQPQHF. This sequence joins TRBV28 and TRBJ1-5; D is perhaps TRBD1 (6 bases). This CDR3 contains 14 residues. The V gene lost 8 bases and the J gene lost 5 bases, with 16 bases spanning the gap. Germline CDR1 MDHEN, CDR2 SYDVKM.

The chain recombines TRBV28 with TRBJ2-1, with D perhaps matching TRBD2 (6 bases). The germline V gene encodes CDR1 MDHEN and CDR2 SYDVKM. V was pared by 6 bases and J by 1 base, with 10 bases between. The CDR3 spans 14 residues. CDR3 protein: CASRSSASYNEQFF. CDR3 DNA sequence: TGTGCCAGCAGATCTAGCGCTTCCTACAATGAGCAGTTCTTC.

This clone was recorded only once. CDR3 DNA sequence: TGTGCCAGCAGTCCATTTTTAGGTCAGAATCAGCCCCAGCATTTT. This encodes CASSPFLGQNQPQHF. This chain links TRBV28 with TRBJ1-5; D gene uncertain. The germline V gene has CDR1 MDHEN and CDR2 SYDVKM. The CDR3 loop spans 15 amino acids. V was clipped by 5 bases and J by 4 bases, with 15 bases between them.

The V call is TRBV7-6, the J call TRBJ1-3; TRBD1 matches at 7 bases. CDR3 size: 16 residues. CDR1 and CDR2 (germline): SGHVS, FNYEAQ. The J segment lost 0 bases and the V segment lost 1 base, leaving 3 bases of the junction unmatched. The CDR3 bases are TGTGCCAGCAGCTTAGACAGGGGCGCCTCTGGAAACACCATATATTTT. Its protein is CASSLDRGASGNTIYF. Variable domain in full (rest from reference TRBV7-6 and TRBJ1-3): GAGVSQSPRYKVTKRGQDVALRCDPISGHVSLYWYRQALGQGPEFLTYFNYEAQQDKSGLPNDRFSAERPEGSISTLTIQRTEQRDSAMYRCASSLDRGASGNTIYFGEGSWLTVV.